This paragraph reports one T cell receptor beta chain. What it binds is not known. The data are from a study of T cell responses to AZD1222 COVID-19 vaccine. Overall study findings and caveats: Clonal diversity may have been underestimated in mostly white British donors.

The germline V gene encodes CDR1 LNHDA and CDR2 SQIVND (reference sequence). CDR3 length equals 15 residues. Trimming took 8 bases from V and 2 from J, leaving 17 bases between them. Assay: immunoSEQ multiplex PCR; the TCRdb copy retains only in-frame clones and omits some. In the table there are 120,000 or so clones, about 90% of which are singletons. The sequence came from an adult in good health. The chain links TRBV19 to TRBJ2-3; possibly TRBD2 for D (6 bases). The material was peripheral blood, obtained on day 0 of AZD1222 vaccination. CDR3: CASAKGAGTTDTQYF. The CDR3 DNA sequence: TGTGCCAGTGCTAAGGGCGCGGGGACCACAGATACGCAGTATTTT.